A selection of T cell receptor beta chains follows, all from one sample in a study of technical replicates of blood from a few donors. Repertoires were generated with immunoSEQ multiplex PCR, while TCRdb's copy carries only in-frame clones and drops some. The sample contains around 93,000 clones, roughly 94% of which appear only once. Material for sequencing was T cells isolated from PBMCs. These receptors were collected from a human donor in good health. The CDR3 runs from the conserved cysteine through the conserved F or W. A D gene is named only where the DNA matches it firmly. Some rows have no size entry. The others give once, few or many, or a class for an expanded clone.

CDR3: CSARDRDTYEQYF; DNA: TGCAGCGCCCGGGACAGGGATACTTACGAGCAGTACTTC; J: TRBJ2-7; D: TRBD1; V: TRBV29-1; size: .
CDR3: CASGGGGGDGYTF; DNA: TGTGCCAGCGGAGGTGGGGGGGGAGATGGCTACACCTTC; J: TRBJ1-2; D: .; V: TRBV9; size: .
CDR3: CASTMTGLANVLTF; DNA: TGTGCCAGCACTATGACAGGGCTGGCCAACGTCCTGACTTTC; J: TRBJ2-6; D: TRBD1; V: TRBV27; size: .
CDR3: CASSLTPRTGGLRETQYF; DNA: TGTGCCAGCAGCTTAACCCCACGGACAGGGGGGCTCAGGGAGACCCAGTACTTC; J: TRBJ2-5; D: TRBD1; V: TRBV7-2; size: once
CDR3: CASSLSMGPLSEQYF; DNA: TGTGCCAGCAGCTTATCTATGGGCCCTCTAAGCGAGCAGTACTTC; J: TRBJ2-7; D: .; V: TRBV7-3; size: .
CDR3: CASSVAGLQEKLFF; DNA: TGTGCCAGCAGCGTAGCAGGGTTGCAGGAAAAACTGTTTTTT; J: TRBJ1-4; D: .; V: TRBV9; size: .
CDR3: CASSSLGQGGVYEQYF; DNA: TGCGCCAGCAGCTCGTTAGGACAGGGGGGAGTCTACGAGCAGTACTTC; J: TRBJ2-7; D: TRBD1; V: TRBV5-1; size: .
CDR3: CASSGLAASYEQYF; DNA: TGTGCCAGCAGTGGACTAGCGGCTTCCTACGAGCAGTACTTC; J: TRBJ2-7; D: TRBD2; V: TRBV2; size: once
CDR3: CASSIQNSGANVLTF; DNA: TGTGCCAGTAGTATCCAGAACTCTGGGGCCAACGTCCTGACTTTC; J: TRBJ2-6; D: .; V: TRBV19; size: .
CDR3: CASSVQTYEQYF; DNA: TGTGCCAGCAGCGTACAGACCTACGAGCAGTACTTC; J: TRBJ2-7; D: .; V: TRBV9; size: .
CDR3: CASSFRDSSYNEQFF; DNA: TGTGCCAGCAGCTTTAGGGACAGTTCCTACAATGAGCAGTTCTTC; J: TRBJ2-1; D: TRBD1; V: TRBV11-3; size: .
CDR3: CASSIGLAGGGQETQYF; DNA: TGTGCCAGTAGTATCGGACTAGCGGGAGGTGGCCAAGAGACCCAGTACTTC; J: TRBJ2-5; D: TRBD2; V: TRBV19; size: .
CDR3: CASSLFSDTEAFF; DNA: TGTGCCAGCAGCTTGTTTTCCGACACTGAAGCTTTCTTT; J: TRBJ1-1; D: .; V: TRBV5-8; size: .
CDR3: CASSFGQNEKLFF; DNA: TGTGCCAGCAGCTTCGGACAGAACGAAAAACTGTTTTTT; J: TRBJ1-4; D: .; V: TRBV7-2; size: .
CDR3: CSLEAENTEAFF; DNA: TGCAGCCTTGAGGCAGAAAACACTGAAGCTTTCTTT; J: TRBJ1-1; D: .; V: TRBV29-1; size: .
CDR3: CASSAPGGEEYNEQFF; DNA: TGTGCCAGCAGCGCGCCGGGGGGGGAGGAATACAATGAGCAGTTCTTC; J: TRBJ2-1; D: TRBD2; V: TRBV9; size: .
CDR3: CSAVRGTGFRVGEQYF; DNA: TGCAGCGCTGTACGGGGGACAGGTTTTAGAGTGGGCGAGCAGTACTTC; J: TRBJ2-7; D: TRBD1; V: TRBV29-1; size: once
CDR3: CASSLGRGTDYYEQYF; DNA: TGTGCCAGCAGCTTAGGCAGAGGGACAGATTACTACGAGCAGTACTTC; J: TRBJ2-7; D: TRBD1; V: TRBV13; size: .
CDR3: CAWSETIDSYSNQPQHF; DNA: TGTGCCTGGAGTGAGACCATCGACAGTTATAGCAATCAGCCCCAGCATTTT; J: TRBJ1-5; D: .; V: TRBV30; size: .
CDR3: CASSLGTGGSNEKLFF; DNA: TGTGCCAGCAGCCTAGGGACAGGGGGATCTAATGAAAAACTGTTTTTT; J: TRBJ1-4; D: TRBD1; V: TRBV7-9; size: once
CDR3: CAWSGGTDYNEQFF; DNA: TGTGCCTGGAGTGGAGGGACAGACTACAATGAGCAGTTCTTC; J: TRBJ2-1; D: TRBD1; V: TRBV30; size: .
CDR3: CASSATATNEKLFF; DNA: TGTGCCAGCTCAGCGACAGCCACTAATGAAAAACTGTTTTTT; J: TRBJ1-4; D: .; V: TRBV18; size: .
CDR3: CASSSWRAGGMRETQYF; DNA: TGTGCCAGCAGCTCGTGGAGGGCGGGAGGAATGCGGGAGACCCAGTACTTC; J: TRBJ2-5; D: TRBD2; V: TRBV11-2; size: .
CDR3: CAFVSSTYEQYF; DNA: TGTGCCTTTGTTAGTTCTACCTACGAGCAGTACTTC; J: TRBJ2-7; D: .; V: TRBV30; size: .
CDR3: CASSLIYEQYF; DNA: TGTGCCAGCAGTCTAATCTACGAGCAGTACTTC; J: TRBJ2-7; D: .; V: TRBV6-5; size: .
CDR3: CASSDRGVNEQYF; DNA: TGTGCCAGCAGCGACAGGGGGGTGAACGAGCAGTACTTC; J: TRBJ2-7; D: TRBD1; V: TRBV27; size: .
CDR3: CASTPGTGFPEAFF; DNA: TGTGCCAGCACCCCCGGGACAGGGTTTCCTGAAGCTTTCTTT; J: TRBJ1-1; D: TRBD1; V: TRBV6-5; size: .
CDR3: CASSDTQGVGNTIYF; DNA: TGTGCCAGCAGCGACACACAGGGTGTAGGGAACACCATATATTTT; J: TRBJ1-3; D: .; V: TRBV27; size: .
CDR3: CASSSRGGENSYNEQFF; DNA: TGTGCCAGCAGCTCCCGCGGAGGGGAGAACTCCTACAATGAGCAGTTCTTC; J: TRBJ2-1; D: .; V: TRBV7-9; size: .
CDR3: CAGSRDRAYEQYF; DNA: TGTGCCGGTTCGCGGGACAGGGCCTACGAGCAGTACTTC; J: TRBJ2-7; D: .; V: TRBV12-1; size: few
CDR3: CASRDTNTEAFF; DNA: TGTGCCAGCAGGGACACAAACACTGAAGCTTTCTTT; J: TRBJ1-1; D: .; V: TRBV6-5; size: .
CDR3: CASSTKTDEQFF; DNA: TGTGCCAGCAGTACCAAGACAGATGAGCAGTTCTTC; J: TRBJ2-1; D: .; V: TRBV6-4; size: .
CDR3: CASRLGQMGGYTF; DNA: TGTGCCAGCAGACTAGGACAGATGGGTGGCTACACCTTC; J: TRBJ1-2; D: .; V: TRBV6-6; size: .
CDR3: CASSPRQGEAGNTIYF; DNA: TGTGCCAGCAGTCCCAGACAGGGTGAGGCTGGAAACACCATATATTTT; J: TRBJ1-3; D: TRBD1; V: TRBV27; size: once
CDR3: CASSSVGLAGDYEQYF; DNA: TGTGCCAGCAGCTCGGTGGGACTAGCGGGAGACTACGAGCAGTACTTC; J: TRBJ2-7; D: TRBD2; V: TRBV11-3; size: .